The rows below give T cell receptor beta chains drawn from one sample of a study of T-cell reconstitution after alpha-beta-depleted transplantation in children. TCRdb processed the PCR reads anew with MiXCR; each CDR3 protein has one entry. Of just over 200,000 distinct CDR3 sequences listed, approximately 8.4% were seen once; the top ten hold 35% to 45%. The specimen was PBMCs, mostly from graft donor cells, collected 360 days after TCRalphabeta/CD19-depleted stem cell transplant. Receptor source: a male patient between 2 and 10 years old who had a stem cell transplant for acute myeloid leukemia, so the T cells may come from the graft donor. The CDR3 runs from the conserved cysteine through the conserved F or W. A D gene is named only where the DNA matches it firmly. Clone sizes are given selectively: once, few, many, or a class where the clone is expanded.

v_gene	j_gene	abundance	d_gene	len	CDR3nt	CDR3aa
TRBV11-2	TRBJ1-6	few	-	18	TGTGCCAGCAGCTTAGACGGGGGGGGCAGCTCCTATAATTCACCCCTCCACTTT	CASSLDGGGSSYNSPLHF
TRBV15	TRBJ2-1	-	TRBD2	15	TGTGCCACCAGCATATCCTCACTAGCGGCGGGTGAGCAGTTCTTC	CATSISSLAAGEQFF
TRBV3-1	TRBJ2-1	many	TRBD2	12	TGTGCCAGCAGCCGAGAACTAGCGCGGCAGTTCTTC	CASSRELARQFF
TRBV2	TRBJ2-5	few	TRBD1	16	TGTGCCAGAGAGGGGGCCCCCGGACTGAAAAGGGAGACCCAGTACTTC	CAREGAPGLKRETQYF
TRBV7-9	TRBJ2-5	-	-	12	TGTGCCAGCGCGCTTGGCCGGCAGACCCAGTACTTC	CASALGRQTQYF
TRBV7-9	TRBJ2-1	-	-	15	TGTGCCAGCAGCCCGCAGTCAGGGTCCTACAATGAGCAGTTCTTC	CASSPQSGSYNEQFF
TRBV20-1	TRBJ2-1	-	TRBD2	15	TGCAGTGCCCAGAGGAGACTAGCCCGAAACAATGAGCAGTTCTTC	CSAQRRLARNNEQFF
TRBV5-1	TRBJ2-5	few	TRBD2	15	TGCGCCAGCAGCCCCCGGACTAGCGGGCACGAGACCCAGTACTTC	CASSPRTSGHETQYF
TRBV9	TRBJ2-1	many	-	20	TGTGCCAGCAGCGTAGATCCCCGCCCGCTAGCACAGAGCTCCTACAATGAGCAGTTCTTC	CASSVDPRPLAQSSYNEQFF
TRBV20-1	TRBJ2-7	many	-	13	TGCAGTGCTAGAACAGCTTACTCCTACGAGCAGTACTTC	CSARTAYSYEQYF
TRBV30	TRBJ2-3	-	-	11	TGTGCCTGGATGACCACAGATACGCAGTATTTT	CAWMTTDTQYF
TRBV29-1	TRBJ2-5	-	-	14	TGCAGCGTTGACACAGGGACACCACAAGAGACCCAGTACTTC	CSVDTGTPQETQYF
TRBV6-5	TRBJ2-3	many	TRBD2	17	TGTGCCAGCAGTTATGCTCGGAGCGGGGTTTACACAGATACGCAGTATTTT	CASSYARSGVYTDTQYF
TRBV18	TRBJ2-6	many	-	12	TGTGCCAGCAGTTCTGGGGCCAACGTCCTGACTTTC	CASSSGANVLTF
TRBV5-1	TRBJ1-2	many	-	14	TGCGCCAGCAGCCAGACGGGATTTAACTATGGCTACACCTTC	CASSQTGFNYGYTF
TRBV25-1	TRBJ1-2	-	-	16	TGTGCCAGCAGTGAATATGCCGGGGAGTATAACTATGGCTACACCTTC	CASSEYAGEYNYGYTF
TRBV11-2	TRBJ1-2	many	-	14	TGTGCCAGCAGCACAAGAAGCGGTCTCTATGGCTACACCTTC	CASSTRSGLYGYTF
TRBV12-3/TRBV12-4	TRBJ2-3	many	TRBD1	15	TGTGCCAGCAGTCCATGGACAGGGAACGCAGATACGCAGTATTTT	CASSPWTGNADTQYF
TRBV20-1	TRBJ1-6	few	TRBD1	19	TGCAGTGCTAGATCGAATTGGGTGACAGGGGACGCCTATAATTCACCCCTCCACTTT	CSARSNWVTGDAYNSPLHF
TRBV10-3	TRBJ1-1	few	-	14	TGTGCCATCAGGGAAGGGGCCATGAACACTGAAGCTTTCTTT	CAIREGAMNTEAFF